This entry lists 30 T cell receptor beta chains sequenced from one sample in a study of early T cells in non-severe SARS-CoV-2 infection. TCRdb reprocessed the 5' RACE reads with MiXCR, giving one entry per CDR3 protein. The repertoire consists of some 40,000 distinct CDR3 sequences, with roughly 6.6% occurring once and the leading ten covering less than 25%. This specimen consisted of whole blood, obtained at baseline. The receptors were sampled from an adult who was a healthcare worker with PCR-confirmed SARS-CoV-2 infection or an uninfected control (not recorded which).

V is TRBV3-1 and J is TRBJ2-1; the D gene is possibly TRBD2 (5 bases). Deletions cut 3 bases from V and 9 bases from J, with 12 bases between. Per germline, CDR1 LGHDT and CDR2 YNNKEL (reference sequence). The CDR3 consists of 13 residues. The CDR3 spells CASSQALASEQFF. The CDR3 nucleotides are TGTGCCAGCAGCCAGGCTCTAGCCAGTGAGCAGTTCTTC.

The CDR3 spells CASSPTGEFQETQYF. CDR3 nucleotide sequence: TGTGCCAGCAGCCCGACAGGGGAATTCCAAGAGACCCAGTACTTC. The chain carries TRBV7-8 and TRBJ2-5; 8 nucleotides match TRBD1. From germline, CDR1 is SGHVS and CDR2 FQNEAQ. V gave up 5 bases and J gave up 1 base; unmatched junction bases: 6. This CDR3 is built from 15 residues.

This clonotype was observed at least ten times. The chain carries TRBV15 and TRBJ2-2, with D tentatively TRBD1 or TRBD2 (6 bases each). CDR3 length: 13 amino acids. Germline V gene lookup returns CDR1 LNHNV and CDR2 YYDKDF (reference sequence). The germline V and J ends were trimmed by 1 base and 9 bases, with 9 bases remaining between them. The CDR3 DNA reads TGTGCCACCAGCAGAGTCGGGGGCCGGGAGCTGTTTTTT. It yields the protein CATSRVGGRELFF.

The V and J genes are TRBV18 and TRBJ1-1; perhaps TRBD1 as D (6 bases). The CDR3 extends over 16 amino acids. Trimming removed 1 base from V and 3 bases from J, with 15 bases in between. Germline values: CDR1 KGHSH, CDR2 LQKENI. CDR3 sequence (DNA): TGTGCCAGCTCACCACGGGGGCCACAAAGGGACACTGAAGCTTTCTTT. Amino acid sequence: CASSPRGPQRDTEAFF.

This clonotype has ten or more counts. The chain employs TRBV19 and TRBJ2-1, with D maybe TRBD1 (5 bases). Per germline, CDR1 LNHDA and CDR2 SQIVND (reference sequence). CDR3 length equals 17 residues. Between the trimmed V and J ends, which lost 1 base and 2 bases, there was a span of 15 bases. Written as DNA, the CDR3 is TGTGCCAGTAGTATAGGGCGACAGCCCGCTACCTACAATGAGCAGTTCTTC. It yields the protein CASSIGRQPATYNEQFF. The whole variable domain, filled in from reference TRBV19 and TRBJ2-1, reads DGGITQSPKYLFRKEGQNVTLSCEQNLNHDAMYWYRQDPGQGLRLIYYSQIVNDFQKGDIAEGYSVSREKKESFPLTVTSAQKNPTAFYLCASSIGRQPATYNEQFFGPGTRLTVL.

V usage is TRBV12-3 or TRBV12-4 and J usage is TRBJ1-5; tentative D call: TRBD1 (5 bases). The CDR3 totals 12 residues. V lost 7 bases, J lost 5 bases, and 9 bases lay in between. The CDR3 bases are TGTGCCAGCACCTTGACAGATCAGCCCCAGCATTTT. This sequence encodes CASTLTDQPQHF.

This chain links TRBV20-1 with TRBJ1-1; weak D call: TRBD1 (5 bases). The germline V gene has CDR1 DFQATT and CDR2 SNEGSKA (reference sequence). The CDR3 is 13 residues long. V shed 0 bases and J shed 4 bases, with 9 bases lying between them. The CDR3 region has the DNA TGCAGTGCTAGAGATAGGGGCGGCACTGAAGCTTTCTTT. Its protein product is CSARDRGGTEAFF.

The CDR3 DNA reads as TGTGCCAGCAGCCAAGGGGTAGCGAACACCGGGGAGCTGTTTTTT. Its protein product is CASSQGVANTGELFF. The V gene is TRBV3-1, the J gene TRBJ2-2; the D is unclear. V was cut by 1 base and J by 0 bases, with 6 bases left in between. This CDR3 contains 15 residues. Germline CDR1 and CDR2: LGHDT and YNNKEL (reference sequence). Using reference TRBV3-1 and TRBJ2-2 for the parts outside the CDR3, the full variable domain is DTAVSQTPKYLVTQMGNDKSIKCEQNLGHDTMYWYKQDSKKFLKIMFSYNNKELIINETVPNRFSPKSPDKAHLNLHINSLELGDSAVYFCASSQGVANTGELFFGEGSRLTVL.

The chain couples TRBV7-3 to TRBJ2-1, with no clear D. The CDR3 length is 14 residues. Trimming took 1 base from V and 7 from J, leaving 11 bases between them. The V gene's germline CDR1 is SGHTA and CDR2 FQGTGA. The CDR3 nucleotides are TGTGCCAGCAGCTTAAGAAAGAAACCAAATGAGCAGTTCTTC. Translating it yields CASSLRKKPNEQFF.

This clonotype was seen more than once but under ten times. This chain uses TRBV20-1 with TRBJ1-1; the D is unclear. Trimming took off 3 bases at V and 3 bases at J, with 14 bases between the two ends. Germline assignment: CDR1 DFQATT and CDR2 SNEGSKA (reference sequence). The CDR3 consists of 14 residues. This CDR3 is CSASRRAADTEAFF. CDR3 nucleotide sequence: TGCAGTGCTAGTAGGAGGGCCGCCGACACTGAAGCTTTCTTT.

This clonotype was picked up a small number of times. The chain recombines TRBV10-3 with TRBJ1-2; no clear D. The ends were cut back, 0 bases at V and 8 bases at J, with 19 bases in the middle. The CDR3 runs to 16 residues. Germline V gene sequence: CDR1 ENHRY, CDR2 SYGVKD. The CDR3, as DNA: TGTGCCATCAGTGAGTCCTCTCTTCGGGCATCGTGGGGCTACACCTTC. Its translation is CAISESSLRASWGYTF.

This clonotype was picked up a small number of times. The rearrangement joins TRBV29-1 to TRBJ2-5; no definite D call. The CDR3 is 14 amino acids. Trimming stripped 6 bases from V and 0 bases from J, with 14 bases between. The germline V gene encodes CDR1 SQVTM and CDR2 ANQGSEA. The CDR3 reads CSVPSRADQETQYF. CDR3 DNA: TGCAGCGTCCCCTCAAGGGCGGACCAAGAGACCCAGTACTTC. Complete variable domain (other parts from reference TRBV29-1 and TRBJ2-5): SAVISQKPSRDICQRGTSLTIQCQVDSQVTMMFWYRQQPGQSLTLIATANQGSEATYESGFVIDKFPISRPNLTFSTLTVSNMSPEDSSIYLCSVPSRADQETQYFGPGTRLLVL.

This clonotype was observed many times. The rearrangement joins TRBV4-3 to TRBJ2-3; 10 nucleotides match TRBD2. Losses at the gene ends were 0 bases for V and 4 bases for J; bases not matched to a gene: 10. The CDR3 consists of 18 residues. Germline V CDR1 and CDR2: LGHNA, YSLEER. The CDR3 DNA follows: TGCGCCAGCAGCCAAGATTTAAGCGGGAGGGCCGGGGCAGATACGCAGTATTTT. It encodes CASSQDLSGRAGADTQYF.

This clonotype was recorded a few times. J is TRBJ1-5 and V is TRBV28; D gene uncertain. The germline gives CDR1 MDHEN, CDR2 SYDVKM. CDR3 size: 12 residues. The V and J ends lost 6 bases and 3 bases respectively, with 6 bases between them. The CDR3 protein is CASRHINQPQHF. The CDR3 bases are TGTGCCAGCAGACATATCAATCAGCCCCAGCATTTT.

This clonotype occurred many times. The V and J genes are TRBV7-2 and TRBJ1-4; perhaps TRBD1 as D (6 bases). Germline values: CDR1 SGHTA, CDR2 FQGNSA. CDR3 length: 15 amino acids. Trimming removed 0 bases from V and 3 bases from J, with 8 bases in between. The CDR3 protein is CASSLAAGANEKLFF. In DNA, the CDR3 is TGTGCCAGCAGCTTAGCCGCAGGGGCTAATGAAAAACTGTTTTTT.

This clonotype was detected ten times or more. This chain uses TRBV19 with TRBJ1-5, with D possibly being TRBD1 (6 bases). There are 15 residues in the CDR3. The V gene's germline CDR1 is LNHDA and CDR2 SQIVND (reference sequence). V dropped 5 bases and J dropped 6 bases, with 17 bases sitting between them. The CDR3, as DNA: TGTGCCAGTAGTCTAGGACAGCCTATAACTCAGCCCCAGCATTTT. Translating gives CASSLGQPITQPQHF. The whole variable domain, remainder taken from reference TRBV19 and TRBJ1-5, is DGGITQSPKYLFRKEGQNVTLSCEQNLNHDAMYWYRQDPGQGLRLIYYSQIVNDFQKGDIAEGYSVSREKKESFPLTVTSAQKNPTAFYLCASSLGQPITQPQHFGDGTRLSIL.

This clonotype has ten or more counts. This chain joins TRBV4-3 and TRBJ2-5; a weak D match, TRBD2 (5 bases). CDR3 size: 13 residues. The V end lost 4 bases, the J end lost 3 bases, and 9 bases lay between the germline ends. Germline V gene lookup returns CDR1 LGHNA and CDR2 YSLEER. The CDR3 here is CASSRTRKETQYF. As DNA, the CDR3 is TGCGCCAGCAGCCGAACTAGGAAAGAGACCCAGTACTTC.

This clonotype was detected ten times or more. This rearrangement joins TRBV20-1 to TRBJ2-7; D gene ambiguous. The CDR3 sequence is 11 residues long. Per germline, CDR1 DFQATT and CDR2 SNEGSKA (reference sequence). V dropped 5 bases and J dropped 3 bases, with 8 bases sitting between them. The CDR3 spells CSALAIYEQYF. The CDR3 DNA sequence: TGCAGTGCTCTCGCTATCTACGAGCAGTACTTC.

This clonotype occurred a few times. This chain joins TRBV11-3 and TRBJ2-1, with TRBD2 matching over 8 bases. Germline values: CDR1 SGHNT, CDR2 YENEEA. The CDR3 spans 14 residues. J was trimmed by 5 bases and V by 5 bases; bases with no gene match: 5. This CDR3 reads CASSRGGPNNEQFF. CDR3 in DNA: TGTGCCAGCAGCCGGGGGGGGCCCAACAATGAGCAGTTCTTC.

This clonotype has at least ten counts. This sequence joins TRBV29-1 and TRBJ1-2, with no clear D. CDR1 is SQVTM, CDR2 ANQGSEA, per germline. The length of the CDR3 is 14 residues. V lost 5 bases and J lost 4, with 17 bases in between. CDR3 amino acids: CSVRLDLDVYGYTF. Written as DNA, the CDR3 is TGCAGCGTTAGGTTGGACTTGGACGTCTATGGCTACACCTTC.

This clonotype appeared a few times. The CDR3 bases are TGTGCCAGCGGCCGACAGATTCAGTACTTC. It yields the protein CASGRQIQYF. The rearrangement uses TRBV2 and TRBJ2-4; tentative D call: TRBD1 (5 bases). Germline V CDR1 and CDR2: SNHLY, FYNNEI. CDR3 size: 10 residues. V was shortened by 8 bases and J by 10 bases, with 9 bases between the two germline ends.

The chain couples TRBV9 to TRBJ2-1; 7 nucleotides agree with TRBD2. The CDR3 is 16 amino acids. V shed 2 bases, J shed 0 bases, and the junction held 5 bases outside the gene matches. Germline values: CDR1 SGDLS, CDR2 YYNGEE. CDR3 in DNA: TGTGCCAGCAGCGTGGCCGGGGACTACTCCTACAATGAGCAGTTCTTC. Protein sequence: CASSVAGDYSYNEQFF.

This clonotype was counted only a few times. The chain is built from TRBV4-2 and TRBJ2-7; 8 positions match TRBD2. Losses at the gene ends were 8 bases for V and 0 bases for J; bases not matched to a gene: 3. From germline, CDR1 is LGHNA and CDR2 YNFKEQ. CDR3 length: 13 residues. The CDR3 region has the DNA TGTGCCAGCCCGGGGGGGTTCTCCTACGAGCAGTACTTC. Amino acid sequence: CASPGGFSYEQYF.

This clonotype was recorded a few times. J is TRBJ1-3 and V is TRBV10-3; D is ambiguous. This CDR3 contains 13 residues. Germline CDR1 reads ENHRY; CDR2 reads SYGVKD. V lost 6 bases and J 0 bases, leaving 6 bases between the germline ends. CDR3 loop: CAISADSGNTIYF. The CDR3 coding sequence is TGTGCCATCAGCGCCGACTCTGGAAACACCATATATTTT.

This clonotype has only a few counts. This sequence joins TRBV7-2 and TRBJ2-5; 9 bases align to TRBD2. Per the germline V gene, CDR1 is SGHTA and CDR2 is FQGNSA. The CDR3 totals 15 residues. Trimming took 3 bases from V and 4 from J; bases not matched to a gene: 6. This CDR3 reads CASSFPAGGGETQYF. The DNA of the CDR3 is TGTGCCAGCAGCTTCCCCGCGGGAGGGGGAGAGACCCAGTACTTC.

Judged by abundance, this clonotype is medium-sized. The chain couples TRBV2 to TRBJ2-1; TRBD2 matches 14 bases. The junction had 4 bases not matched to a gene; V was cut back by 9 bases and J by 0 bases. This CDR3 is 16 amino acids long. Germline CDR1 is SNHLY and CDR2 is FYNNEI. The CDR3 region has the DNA TGTGCCAGACCGGGACTAGCGGGGGTCTCCTACAATGAGCAGTTCTTC. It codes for CARPGLAGVSYNEQFF.

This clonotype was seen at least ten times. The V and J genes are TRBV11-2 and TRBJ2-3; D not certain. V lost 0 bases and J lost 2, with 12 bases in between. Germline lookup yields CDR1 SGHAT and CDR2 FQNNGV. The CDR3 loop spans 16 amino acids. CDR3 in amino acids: CASSLDPQLPTDTQYF. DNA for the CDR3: TGTGCCAGCAGCTTAGACCCGCAGCTCCCCACAGATACGCAGTATTTT.

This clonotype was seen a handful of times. This CDR3 is CSARAWDSNFRLFF. In DNA, the CDR3 is TGCAGTGCTAGAGCCTGGGACTCTAATTTTAGGCTGTTTTTT. The rearrangement joins TRBV20-1 to TRBJ2-2, with D possibly matching TRBD2 (6 bases). This CDR3 contains 14 residues. Germline V CDR1 and CDR2: DFQATT, SNEGSKA (reference sequence). V was pared by 1 base and J by 13 bases, with 19 bases between.

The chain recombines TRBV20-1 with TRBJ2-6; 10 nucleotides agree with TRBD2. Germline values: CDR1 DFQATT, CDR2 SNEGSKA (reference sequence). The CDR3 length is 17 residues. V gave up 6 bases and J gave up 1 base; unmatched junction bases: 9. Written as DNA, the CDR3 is TGCAGTGCCATTGGAGCGGGAGGGCCATCTGGGGCCAACGTCCTGACTTTC. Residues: CSAIGAGGPSGANVLTF.

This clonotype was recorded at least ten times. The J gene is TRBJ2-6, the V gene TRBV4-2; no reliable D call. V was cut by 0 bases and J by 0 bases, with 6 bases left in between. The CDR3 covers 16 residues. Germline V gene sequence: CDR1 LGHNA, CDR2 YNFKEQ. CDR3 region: CASSQEGYSGANVLTF. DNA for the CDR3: TGTGCCAGCAGCCAAGAGGGGTACTCTGGGGCCAACGTCCTGACTTTC.